The source of this T cell receptor (beta chain) is a study of CD8 T cells in ankylosing spondylitis. Study observations and caveats: A TCR beta motif made of several highly homologous variants seemed typical of ankylosing spondylitis blood.

This clonotype was observed at least ten times. What it recognizes is unknown. TCRdb re-called the 5' RACE reads through MiXCR, storing one row per CDR3 protein. Among about 220,000 distinct CDR3 sequences listed, around 20% were seen once. The CDR3 is made up of 16 amino acids. The V gene's germline CDR1 is LGHNA and CDR2 YSLEER. The ends were cut back, 0 bases at V and 3 bases at J, with 11 bases in the middle. The material sequenced was blood, either unsorted or a sorted T cell fraction (not recorded which). The chain employs TRBV4-3 and TRBJ2-2; TRBD1 is a possible D gene (6 bases). The origin of this receptor is a male donor with ankylosing spondylitis. As DNA, the CDR3 is TGCGCCAGCAGCCAAGATCGACAGGATTACACCGGGGAGCTGTTTTTT. Encoded protein: CASSQDRQDYTGELFF.